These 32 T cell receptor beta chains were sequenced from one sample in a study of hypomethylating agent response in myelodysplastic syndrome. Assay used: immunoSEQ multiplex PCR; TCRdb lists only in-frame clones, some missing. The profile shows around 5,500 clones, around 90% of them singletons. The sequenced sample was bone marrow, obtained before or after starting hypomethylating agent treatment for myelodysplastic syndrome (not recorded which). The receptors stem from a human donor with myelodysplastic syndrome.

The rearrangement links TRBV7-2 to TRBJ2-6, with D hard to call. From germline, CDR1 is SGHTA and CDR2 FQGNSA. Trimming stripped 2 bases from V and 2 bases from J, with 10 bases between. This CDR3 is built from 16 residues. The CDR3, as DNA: TGTGCCAGCAGCTTACTCTTCCGGGCTGGGGCCAACGTCCTGACTTTC. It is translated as CASSLLFRAGANVLTF.

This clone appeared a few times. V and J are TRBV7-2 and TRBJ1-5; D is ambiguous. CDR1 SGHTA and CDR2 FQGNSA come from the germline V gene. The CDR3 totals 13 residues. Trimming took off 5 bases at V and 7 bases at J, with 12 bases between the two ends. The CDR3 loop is CASSETTGQPQHF. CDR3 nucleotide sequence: TGTGCCAGCAGCGAAACAACCGGCCAGCCCCAGCATTTT.

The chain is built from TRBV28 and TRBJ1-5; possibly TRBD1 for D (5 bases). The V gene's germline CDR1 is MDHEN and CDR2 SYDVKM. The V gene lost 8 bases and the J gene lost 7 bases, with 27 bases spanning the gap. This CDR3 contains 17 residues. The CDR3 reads CASGQFRVTGDVQPQHF. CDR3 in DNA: TGTGCCAGCGGACAATTTAGAGTTACGGGAGATGTGCAGCCCCAGCATTTT.

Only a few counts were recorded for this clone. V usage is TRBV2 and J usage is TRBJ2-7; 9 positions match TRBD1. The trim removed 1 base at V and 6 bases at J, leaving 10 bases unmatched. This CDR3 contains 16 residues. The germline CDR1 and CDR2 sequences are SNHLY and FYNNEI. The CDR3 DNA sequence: TGTGCCAGCAGTGAAGGTTTGTCGGGACAGGGCGGCGAGCAGTACTTC. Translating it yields CASSEGLSGQGGEQYF.

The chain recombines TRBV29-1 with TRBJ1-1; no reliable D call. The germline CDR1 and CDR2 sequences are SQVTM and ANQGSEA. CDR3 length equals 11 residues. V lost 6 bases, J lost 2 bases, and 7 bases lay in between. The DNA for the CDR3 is TGCAGCGTAAGGGATAACACTGAAGCTTTCTTT. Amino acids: CSVRDNTEAFF.

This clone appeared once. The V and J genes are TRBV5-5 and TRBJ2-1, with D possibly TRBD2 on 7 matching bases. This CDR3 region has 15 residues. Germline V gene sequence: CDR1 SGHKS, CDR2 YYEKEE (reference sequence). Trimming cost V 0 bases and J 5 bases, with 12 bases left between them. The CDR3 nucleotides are TGTGCCAGCAGCTTGGGGGGGGGCAGCCACAATGAGCAGTTCTTC. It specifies CASSLGGGSHNEQFF.

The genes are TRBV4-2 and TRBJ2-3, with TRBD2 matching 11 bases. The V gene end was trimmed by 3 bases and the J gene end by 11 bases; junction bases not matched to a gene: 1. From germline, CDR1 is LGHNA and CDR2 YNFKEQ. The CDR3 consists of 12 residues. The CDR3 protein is CASSQLAGGQYF. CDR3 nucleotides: TGTGCCAGCAGCCAGCTAGCGGGGGGGCAGTATTTT.

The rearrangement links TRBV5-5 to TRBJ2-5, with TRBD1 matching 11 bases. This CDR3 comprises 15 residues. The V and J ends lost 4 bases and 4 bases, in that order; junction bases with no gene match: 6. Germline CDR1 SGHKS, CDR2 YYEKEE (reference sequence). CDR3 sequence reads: CASSPGTGGRETQYF. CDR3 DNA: TGTGCCAGCAGCCCTGGGACAGGGGGGAGAGAGACCCAGTACTTC.

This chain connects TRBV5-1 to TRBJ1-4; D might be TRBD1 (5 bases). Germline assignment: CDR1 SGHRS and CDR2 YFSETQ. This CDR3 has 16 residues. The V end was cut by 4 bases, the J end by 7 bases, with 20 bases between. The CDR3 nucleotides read TGCGCCAGCAGCAGGACCGGGGCGACGAGGGGTGAAAAACTGTTTTTT. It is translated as CASSRTGATRGEKLFF.

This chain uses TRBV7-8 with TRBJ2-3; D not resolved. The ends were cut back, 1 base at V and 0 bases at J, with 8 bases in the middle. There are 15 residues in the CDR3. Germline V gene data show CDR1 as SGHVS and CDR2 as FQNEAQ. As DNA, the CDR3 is TGTGCCAGCAGCTTAGAAGGCTATAGCACAGATACGCAGTATTTT. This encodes CASSLEGYSTDTQYF.

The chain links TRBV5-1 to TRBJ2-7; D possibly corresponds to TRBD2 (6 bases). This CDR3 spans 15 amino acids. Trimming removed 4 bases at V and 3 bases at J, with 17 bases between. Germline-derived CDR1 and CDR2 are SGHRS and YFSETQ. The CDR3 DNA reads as TGCGCCAGCAGCCCGGAGGGTGGCATCTTCTACGAGCAGTACTTC. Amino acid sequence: CASSPEGGIFYEQYF. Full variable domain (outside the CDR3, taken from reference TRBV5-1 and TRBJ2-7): KAGVTQTPRYLIKTRGQQVTLSCSPISGHRSVSWYQQTPGQGLQFLFEYFSETQRNKGNFPGRFSGRQFSNSRSEMNVSTLELGDSALYLCASSPEGGIFYEQYFGPGTRLTVT.

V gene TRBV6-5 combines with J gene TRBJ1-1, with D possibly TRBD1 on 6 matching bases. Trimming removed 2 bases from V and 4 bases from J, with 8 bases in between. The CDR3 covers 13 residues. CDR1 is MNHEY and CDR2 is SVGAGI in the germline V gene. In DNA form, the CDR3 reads TGTGCCAGCAGTTACGGGGGCGCCACTGAAGCTTTCTTT. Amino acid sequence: CASSYGGATEAFF.

This CDR3 reads CASSRGQGAGNTEAFF. The CDR3 DNA reads as TGTGCCAGCTCAAGGGGACAGGGGGCGGGAAACACTGAAGCTTTCTTT. The chain is built from TRBV18 and TRBJ1-1, with 12 positions matching TRBD1. With 5 bases clipped from V and 2 bases from J, the junction kept 6 bases outside the gene matches. Germline V gene data show CDR1 as KGHSH and CDR2 as LQKENI. The CDR3 spans 16 residues.

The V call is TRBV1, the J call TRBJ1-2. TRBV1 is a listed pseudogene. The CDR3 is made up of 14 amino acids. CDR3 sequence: CTSSQGTACYGYTF. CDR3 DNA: TGCACCAGCAGCCAAGGTACCGCTTGCTATGGCTACACCTTC.

The CDR3 DNA sequence: TGTGCCAGCAGCGTACGAGGGGCCCCGGAGACCCAGTACTTC. Protein sequence: CASSVRGAPETQYF. The chain recombines TRBV9 with TRBJ2-5; D may correspond to TRBD1 or TRBD2 (5 bases each). The CDR3 spans 14 residues. V was shortened by 1 base and J by 5 bases, with 12 bases between the two germline ends. The germline V gene has CDR1 SGDLS and CDR2 YYNGEE. The full variable domain, with the rest looked up from reference TRBV9 and TRBJ2-5, is DSGVTQTPKHLITATGQRVTLRCSPRSGDLSVYWYQQSLDQGLQFLIQYYNGEERAKGNILERFSAQQFPDLHSELNLSSLELGDSALYFCASSVRGAPETQYFGPGTRLLVL.

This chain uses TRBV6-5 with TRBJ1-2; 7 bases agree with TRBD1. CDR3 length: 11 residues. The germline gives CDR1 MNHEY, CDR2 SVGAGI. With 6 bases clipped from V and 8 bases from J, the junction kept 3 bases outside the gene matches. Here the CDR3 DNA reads TGTGCCAGCAGGAGACAGGGCGGCTACACCTTC. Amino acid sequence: CASRRQGGYTF.

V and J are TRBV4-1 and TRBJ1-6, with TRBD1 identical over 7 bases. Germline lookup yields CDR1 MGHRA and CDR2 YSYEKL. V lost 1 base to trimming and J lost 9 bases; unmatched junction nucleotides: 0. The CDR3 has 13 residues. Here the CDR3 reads CASSQGQGSPLHF. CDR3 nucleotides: TGCGCCAGCAGCCAAGGACAGGGTTCACCCCTCCACTTT.

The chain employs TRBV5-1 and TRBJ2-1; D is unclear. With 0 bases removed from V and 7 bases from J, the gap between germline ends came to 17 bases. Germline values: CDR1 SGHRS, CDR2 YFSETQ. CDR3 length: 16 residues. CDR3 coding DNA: TGCGCCAGCAGCTTGGGCTTCAACGCGGCGCGTAATGAGCAGTTCTTC. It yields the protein CASSLGFNAARNEQFF.

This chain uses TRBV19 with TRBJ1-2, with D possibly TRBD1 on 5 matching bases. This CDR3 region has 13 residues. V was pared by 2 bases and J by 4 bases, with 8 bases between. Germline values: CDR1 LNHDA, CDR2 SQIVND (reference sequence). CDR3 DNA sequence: TGTGCCAGTAGTATAACTGGGGGCTATGGCTACACCTTC. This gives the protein CASSITGGYGYTF.

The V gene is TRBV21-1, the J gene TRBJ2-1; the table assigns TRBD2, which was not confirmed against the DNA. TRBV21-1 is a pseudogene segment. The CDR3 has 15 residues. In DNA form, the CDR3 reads TGTGCCAGCAGCAGAGAAAAGCCGGGGAACAATGAGCAGTTCTTC. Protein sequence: CASSREKPGNNEQFF.

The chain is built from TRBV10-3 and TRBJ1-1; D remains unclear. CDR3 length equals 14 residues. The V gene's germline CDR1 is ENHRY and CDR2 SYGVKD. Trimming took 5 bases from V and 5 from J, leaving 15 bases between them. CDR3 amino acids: CAISLAMTRTEAFF. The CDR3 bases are TGTGCCATCAGTTTAGCTATGACGAGGACTGAAGCTTTCTTT.

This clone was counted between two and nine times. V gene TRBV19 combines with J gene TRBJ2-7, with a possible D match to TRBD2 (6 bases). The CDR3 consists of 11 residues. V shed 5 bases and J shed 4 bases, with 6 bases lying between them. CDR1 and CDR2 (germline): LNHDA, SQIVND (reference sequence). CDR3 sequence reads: CASSRGYEQYF. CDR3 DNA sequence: TGTGCCAGTAGTCGGGGGTACGAGCAGTACTTC.

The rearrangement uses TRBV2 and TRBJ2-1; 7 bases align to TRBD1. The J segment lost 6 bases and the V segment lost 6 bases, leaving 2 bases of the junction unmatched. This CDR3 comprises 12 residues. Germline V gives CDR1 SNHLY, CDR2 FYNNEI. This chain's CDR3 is CASRGQLNEQFF. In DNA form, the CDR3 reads TGTGCCAGCAGGGGACAGCTCAATGAGCAGTTCTTC. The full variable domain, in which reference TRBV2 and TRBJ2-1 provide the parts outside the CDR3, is EPEVTQTPSHQVTQMGQEVILRCVPISNHLYFYWYRQILGQKVEFLVSFYNNEISEKSEIFDDQFSVERPDGSNFTLKIRSTKLEDSAMYFCASRGQLNEQFFGPGTRLTVL.

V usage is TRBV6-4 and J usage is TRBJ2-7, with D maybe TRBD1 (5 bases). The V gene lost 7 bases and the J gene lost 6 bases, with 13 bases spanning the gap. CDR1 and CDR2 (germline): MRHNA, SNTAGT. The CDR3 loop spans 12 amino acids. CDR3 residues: CASILPGSEQYV. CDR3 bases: TGTGCCAGCATCCTCCCAGGGTCCGAGCAGTACGTC.

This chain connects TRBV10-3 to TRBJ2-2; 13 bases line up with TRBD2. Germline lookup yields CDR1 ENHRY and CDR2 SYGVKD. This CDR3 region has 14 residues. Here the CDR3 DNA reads TGTTCGACTAGCGGGGGGCCTCACACCGGGGAGCTGTTTTTT. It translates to CSTSGGPHTGELFF.

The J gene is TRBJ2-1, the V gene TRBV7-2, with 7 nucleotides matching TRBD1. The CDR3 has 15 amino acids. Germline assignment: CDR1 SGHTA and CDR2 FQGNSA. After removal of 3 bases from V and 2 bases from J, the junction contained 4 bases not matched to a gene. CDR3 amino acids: CASSFERGPYNEQFF. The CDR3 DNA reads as TGTGCCAGCAGCTTTGAGAGGGGGCCCTACAATGAGCAGTTCTTC.

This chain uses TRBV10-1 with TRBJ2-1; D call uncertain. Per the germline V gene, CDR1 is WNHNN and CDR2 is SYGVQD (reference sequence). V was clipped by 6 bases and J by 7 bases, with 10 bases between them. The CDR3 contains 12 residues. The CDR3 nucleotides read TGCGCCAGCAGCTATAGAATTAATGAGCAGTTCTTC. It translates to CASSYRINEQFF.

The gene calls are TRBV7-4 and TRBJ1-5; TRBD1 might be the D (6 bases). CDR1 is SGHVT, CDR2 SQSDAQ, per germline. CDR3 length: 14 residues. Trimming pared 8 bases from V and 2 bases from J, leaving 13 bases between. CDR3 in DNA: TGTGCCAGCTTTACGTCAGGGGGCAATCAGCCCCAGCATTTT. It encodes CASFTSGGNQPQHF.

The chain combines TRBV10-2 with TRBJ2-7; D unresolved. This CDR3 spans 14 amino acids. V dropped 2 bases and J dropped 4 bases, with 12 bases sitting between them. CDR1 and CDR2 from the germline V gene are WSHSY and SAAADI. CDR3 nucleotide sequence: TGCGCCAGCAGTGAGGTGGTGGGAAGGTACGAGCAGTACTTC. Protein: CASSEVVGRYEQYF.

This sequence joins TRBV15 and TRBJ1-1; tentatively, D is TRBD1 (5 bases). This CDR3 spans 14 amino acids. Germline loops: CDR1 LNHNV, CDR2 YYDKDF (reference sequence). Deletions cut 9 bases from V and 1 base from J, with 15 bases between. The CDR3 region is CATTKRGRNTEAFF. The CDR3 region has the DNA TGTGCCACGACGAAGAGGGGAAGGAACACTGAAGCTTTCTTT.

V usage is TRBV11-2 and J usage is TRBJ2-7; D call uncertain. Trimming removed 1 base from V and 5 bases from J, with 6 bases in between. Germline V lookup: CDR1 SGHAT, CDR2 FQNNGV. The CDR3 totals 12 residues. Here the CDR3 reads CASSLVPDEQYF. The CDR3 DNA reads TGTGCCAGCAGCTTAGTTCCCGACGAGCAGTACTTC.

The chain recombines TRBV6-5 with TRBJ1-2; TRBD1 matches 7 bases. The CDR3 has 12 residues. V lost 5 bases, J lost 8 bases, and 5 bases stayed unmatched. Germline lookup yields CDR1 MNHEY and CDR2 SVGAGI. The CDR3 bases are TGTGCCAGCAGTCCCGGGACAGCCGGCTACACCTTC. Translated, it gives CASSPGTAGYTF.